The clone carrying this T cell receptor beta chain has a handful of counts. TCRdb keeps only in-frame clones here, not all; method: immunoSEQ multiplex PCR. In the table there are about 170,000 clones, over 80% of which are singletons. This entry is derived from a study of blood T cell repertoires in COVID-19. Per germline, CDR1 SNHLY and CDR2 FYNNEI. The CDR3 spans 15 residues. Trimming at V came to 6 bases and at J to 6 bases, leaving 3 bases not matched to a gene. The source of this sequence is a woman between 65 and 79 years old with acute or convalescent COVID-19. The sequencing input was peripheral blood. The rearrangement uses TRBV2 and TRBJ2-2, with 14 nucleotides matching TRBD2. This chain's CDR3 is CASRGTSGSSGELFF. CDR3 DNA: TGTGCCAGCAGAGGGACTAGCGGGAGTTCCGGGGAGCTGTTTTTT.